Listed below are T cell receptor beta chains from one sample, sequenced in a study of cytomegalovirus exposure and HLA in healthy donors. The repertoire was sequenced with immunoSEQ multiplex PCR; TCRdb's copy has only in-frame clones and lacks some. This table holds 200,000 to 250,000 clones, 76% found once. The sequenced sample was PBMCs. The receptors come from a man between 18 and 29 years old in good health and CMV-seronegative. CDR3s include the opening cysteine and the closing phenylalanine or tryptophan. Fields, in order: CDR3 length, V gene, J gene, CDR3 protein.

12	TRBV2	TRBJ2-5	CASSAHQETQYF
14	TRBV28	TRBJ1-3	CASSPGTGADTIYF
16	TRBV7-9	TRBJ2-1	CASSPVSGSFDNEQFF
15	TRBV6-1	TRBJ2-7	CASSEEVSGSNEQYF
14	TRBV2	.	CASRSWGPSYEQYF
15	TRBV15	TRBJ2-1	CATSRRGLAGWGQFF
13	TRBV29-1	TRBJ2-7	CSGTGGFSYEQYF
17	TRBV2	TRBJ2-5	CASSDVLGRGAQETQYF
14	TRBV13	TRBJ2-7	CASSFLQDSYEQYF
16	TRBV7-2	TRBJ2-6	CASSLAGTTGANVLTF
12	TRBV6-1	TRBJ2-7	CASSGDATGQYF
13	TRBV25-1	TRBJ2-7	CASSRQGFGEQYF
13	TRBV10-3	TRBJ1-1	CAISGTANTEAFF
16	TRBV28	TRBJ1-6	CASSNDRGSYNSPLHF
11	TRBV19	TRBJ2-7	CASRAGYEQYF
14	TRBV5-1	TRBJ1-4	CASSFSQGSEKLFF
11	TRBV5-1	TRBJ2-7	CASSPPPEQYF
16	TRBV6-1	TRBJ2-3	CASSVPLLTGVDTQYF
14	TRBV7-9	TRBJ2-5	CATQIRGSGETQYF
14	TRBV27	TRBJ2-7	CASSLAEKGNEQYF
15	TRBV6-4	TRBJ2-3	CASSDSISGEDTQYF
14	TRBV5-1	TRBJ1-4	CASSLADADEKLFF
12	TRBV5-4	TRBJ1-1	CASSGGDTEAFF
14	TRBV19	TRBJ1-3	CASSMGQGGNTIYF
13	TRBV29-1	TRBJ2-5	CSVGASHQETQYF
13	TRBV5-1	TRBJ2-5	CASKLAGVKTQYF
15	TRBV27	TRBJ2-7	CASSDLAGRTYEQYF
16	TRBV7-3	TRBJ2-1	CASSSSGTGFYNEQFF
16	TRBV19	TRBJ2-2	CASRPSGSPGTGELFF
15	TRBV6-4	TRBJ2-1	CASRVSGTSGTEQFF
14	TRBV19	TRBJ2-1	CASSISPSPNEQFF
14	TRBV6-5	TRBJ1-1	CASRLLQGNTEAFF
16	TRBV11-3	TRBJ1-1	CASSLGSGYGNTEAFF
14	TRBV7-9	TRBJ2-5	CASSEGQGAVTQYF
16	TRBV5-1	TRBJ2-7	CASSLGASGTLYEQYF
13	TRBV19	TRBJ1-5	CASSMQEGQPQHF
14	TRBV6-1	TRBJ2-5	CASSVPGQAETQYF
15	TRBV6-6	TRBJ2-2	CASSYGDRGAGELFF
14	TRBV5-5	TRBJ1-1	CASSIWDRAAEAFF
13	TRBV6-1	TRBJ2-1	CASSYQRWNEQFF
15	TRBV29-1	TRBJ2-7	CSVEGDSKSNYEQYF
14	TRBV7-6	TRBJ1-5	CASSLGYSNQPQHF
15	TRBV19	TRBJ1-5	CASLSQGGGNQPQHF
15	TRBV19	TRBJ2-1	CASSIIQGSYNEQFF
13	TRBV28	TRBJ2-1	CASSGGAYNEQFF
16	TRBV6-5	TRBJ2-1	CASSYGLAGGDNEQFF
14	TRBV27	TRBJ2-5	CASSNTGGRETQYF
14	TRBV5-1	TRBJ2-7	CASSLRQGTYEQYF
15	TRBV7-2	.	CASSLTPGLGPEQYF
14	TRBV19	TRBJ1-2	CASSILRQGGDYTF
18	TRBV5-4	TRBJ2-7	CASSLVLLAGALQDEQYF
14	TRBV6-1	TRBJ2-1	CASITDRVDSEQFF
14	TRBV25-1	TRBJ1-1	CASYETGGKTEAFF
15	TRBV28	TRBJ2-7	CASSTPDKGTYEQYF